The 3 T cell receptor beta chains presented below share a single source sample, sequenced in a study of RUNX1 and TCR beta rearrangement in T-cell leukemia. Both DJ and VDJ rearrangements of TCR beta were amplicon sequenced. One entry per CDR3 protein results from TCRdb running MiXCR on the PCR reads. The data contain about 590 distinct CDR3 sequences, approximately 20% of them singletons. The specimen sequenced was blood. The source is a male donor with T-cell acute lymphoblastic leukemia.

This clonotype appeared many times. This chain uses TRBV3-1 with TRBJ2-7, with 7 bases fitting TRBD1. CDR3 length equals 12 residues. In germline, CDR1 is LGHDT, CDR2 YNNKEL (reference sequence). V shed 1 base and J 13 bases; nucleotides not matched to a gene: 7. Here the CDR3 DNA reads TGTGCCAGCAGCCAAGCTGAGGGACAGCCTTACTTC. As protein: CASSQAEGQPYF.

The chain uses TRBV12-3 or TRBV12-4 and TRBJ1-1, with unresolved D. This CDR3 spans 14 amino acids. Trimming shortened V by 5 bases and J by 3 bases, and 13 bases separated the two germline ends. CDR3: CASSPQPAYTEAFF. In DNA, the CDR3 is TGTGCCAGCAGTCCACAGCCGGCCTACACTGAAGCTTTCTTT.

In its sample, this clonotype is large (0.1 to 1%). The chain recombines TRBV20-1 with TRBJ2-1; 11 positions match TRBD2. V trimming: 3 bases; J trimming: 2 bases; junction bases outside the gene matches: 9. This CDR3 comprises 17 residues. In germline, CDR1 is DFQATT, CDR2 SNEGSKA (reference sequence). In DNA form, the CDR3 reads TGCAGTGCTAGGGGGCTGACTAGCGGGACTACCTACAATGAGCAGTTCTTC. Translating it yields CSARGLTSGTTYNEQFF.